This T cell receptor (beta chain) was captured by sequencing in a study of chemoradiotherapy in HPV16-positive cancers. Study summary: Candidate HPV-specific clones and shared TCR motifs came from a couple of HPV16-positive patients.

The assay was immunoSEQ multiplex PCR, and TCRdb's table has in-frame clones only and misses some. The table records over 20,000 clones, around 78% of them present only once. The CDR3 has 12 residues. Trimming removed 10 bases from V and 8 bases from J, with 15 bases in between. A note on this clone: What it binds is unknown.

Overall study findings and caveats: HPV-specific T cells were functionally defined from only two HPV16-positive patients. During treatment, candidate HPV-specific clones and E7-related motifs expanded in tumor.

The sample was acquired from a patient who underwent chemoradiotherapy. The TCR originated in a human donor with HPV-associated anogenital cancer. This chain uses TRBV23-1 with TRBJ2-1, with TRBD1 as a possible D gene (6 bases). TRBV23-1 is an ORF for which the function is uncertain. The chain's CDR3 is CANGQWGDEQFF. CDR3 sequence (DNA): TGCGCCAACGGACAGTGGGGCGATGAGCAGTTCTTC.